What follows are 7 T cell receptor beta chains derived from one specimen sequenced in a study of T-cell reconstitution after alpha-beta-depleted transplantation in children. Unique molecular identifiers were incorporated during preparation of the TCRbeta library. TCRdb re-analysed the PCR reads in MiXCR, keeping a single row per CDR3 protein. There are 700,000 to 850,000 distinct CDR3 sequences in the sample; 16% occur only once, and around 5% lies in the top ten. The specimen comprised PBMCs, mostly from graft donor cells, sampled 360 days after TCRalphabeta/CD19-depleted stem cell transplant. These receptors all come from a male patient younger than 18 who had a stem cell transplant for acute lymphoblastic leukemia, so the T cells may come from the graft donor.

This clonotype was detected only a few times. V and J are TRBV5-1 and TRBJ2-1; 11 nucleotides match TRBD2. V lost 5 bases to trimming and J lost 0 bases; unmatched junction nucleotides: 7. Germline CDR1 SGHRS, CDR2 YFSETQ. The CDR3 covers 17 residues. In DNA, the CDR3 is TGCGCCAGCAGGGTCCCACTAGCGGGAGACTCCTACAATGAGCAGTTCTTC. This encodes CASRVPLAGDSYNEQFF.

This clonotype was seen a handful of times. This chain links TRBV20-1 with TRBJ2-7, with a possible D match to TRBD1 (7 bases). The germline V and J ends were trimmed by 3 bases and 10 bases, with 25 bases remaining between them. Germline CDR1 reads DFQATT; CDR2 reads SNEGSKA (reference sequence). The CDR3 is made up of 15 amino acids. In DNA form, the CDR3 reads TGCAGTGCTAGGTATAACAGGGGCCCAGGGACTCCCCAGTACTTC. This sequence encodes CSARYNRGPGTPQYF.

The chain employs TRBV18 and TRBJ2-7; D gene uncertain. Germline V gene lookup returns CDR1 KGHSH and CDR2 LQKENI. This CDR3 comprises 12 residues. Trimming removed 3 bases from V and 7 bases from J, with 10 bases in between. In nucleotides, the CDR3 is TGTGCCAGCTCACCCCTTGTAGGGGAGCAGTACTTC. It encodes CASSPLVGEQYF.

This clonotype was seen a handful of times. The junction departs from the called germline gene at one end, perhaps through a read error. The rearrangement links TRBV10-3 to TRBJ2-1; TRBD2 matches 9 bases. Germline V gene lookup returns CDR1 ENHRY and CDR2 SYGVKD. This CDR3 is 16 amino acids long. The CDR3 DNA is TGTGCCATCAGTGAAGGGTCCTTGACTAGCGGACAGCCGCAGGTCTTC. It encodes CAISEGSLTSGQPQVF.

The CDR3 protein is CASSPGQGFDEQYF. CDR3 sequence (DNA): TGTGCCAGCAGCCCGGGACAGGGTTTCGACGAGCAGTACTTC. The J gene is TRBJ2-7, the V gene TRBV7-9; 9 positions match TRBD1. From germline, CDR1 is SEHNR and CDR2 FQNEAQ (reference sequence). The CDR3 has 14 residues. J was trimmed by 5 bases and V by 5 bases; bases with no gene match: 7.

This clonotype was counted only a few times. The rearrangement uses TRBV19 and TRBJ2-7; D unclear. CDR1 and CDR2 (germline): LNHDA, SQIVND (reference sequence). Trimming stripped 0 bases from V and 0 bases from J, with 12 bases between. The CDR3 is made up of 16 amino acids. The CDR3 protein is CASSIDLETTSYEQYF. The CDR3 bases are TGTGCCAGTAGTATAGATCTGGAAACGACCTCCTACGAGCAGTACTTC.

This rearrangement joins TRBV9 to TRBJ2-1; 9 positions match TRBD1. V trimming: 6 bases; J trimming: 7 bases; junction bases outside the gene matches: 11. CDR3 size: 15 residues. CDR1 and CDR2 (germline): SGDLS, YYNGEE. In DNA, the CDR3 is TGTGCCAGCACCCAATTGGGACAGGGCATGAATGAGCAGTTCTTC. Translated, it gives CASTQLGQGMNEQFF.